Each of the 30 T cell receptor beta chains below was sequenced from the same sample in a study of cytomegalovirus exposure and HLA in healthy donors. With 60 Vbeta and 13 Jbeta primers, the PCR was carried out. Method: immunoSEQ multiplex PCR; TCRdb's copy keeps in-frame clones and lacks some. The data contain fewer than 120,000 clones, approximately 79% of them seen just once; the ten biggest clones take up roughly 6.2%. Sequenced sample: PBMCs. The origin of the receptors is a man aged 25 to 45 in good health and CMV-seropositive.

The rearrangement links TRBV7-9 to TRBJ2-7; 8 nucleotides agree with TRBD1. V trimming: 5 bases; J trimming: 0 bases; junction bases outside the gene matches: 9. CDR1 and CDR2 from the germline V gene are SEHNR and FQNEAQ (reference sequence). There are 16 residues in the CDR3. Here the CDR3 reads CASSPPGQGISYEQYF. CDR3 in DNA: TGTGCCAGCAGCCCCCCCGGACAGGGCATCTCCTACGAGCAGTACTTC. The full variable domain, completed using reference TRBV7-9 and TRBJ2-7, is DTGVSQNPRHKITKRGQNVTFRCDPISEHNRLYWYRQTLGQGPEFLTYFQNEAQLEKSRLLSDRFSAERPKGSFSTLEIQRTEQGDSAMYLCASSPPGQGISYEQYFGPGTRLTVT.

This chain uses TRBV5-1 with TRBJ2-5; 10 nucleotides line up with TRBD1. The J call is uncertain, as TRBJ2-7 better fits the DNA end. The CDR3 runs to 14 residues. Looked up from germline, CDR1 is SGHRS and CDR2 is YFSETQ. The CDR3 sequence is CASSPGQGIYEQYF. CDR3 DNA: TGCGCCAGCAGTCCGGGACAGGGGATATACGAGCAGTACTTC.

The rearrangement uses TRBV25-1 and TRBJ2-7, with 8 bases that match TRBD1. This CDR3 region has 14 residues. Germline lookup yields CDR1 MGHDK and CDR2 SYGVNS. Trimming took 6 bases from V and 3 from J; bases not matched to a gene: 7. The CDR3 DNA reads TGTGCCAGCAGCAGCAGGGACAGGTACTACGAGCAGTACTTC. It specifies CASSSRDRYYEQYF.

The chain employs TRBV6-6 and TRBJ1-3, with D tentatively TRBD1 (5 bases). The CDR3 spans 15 residues. Trimming pared 7 bases from V and 0 bases from J, leaving 13 bases between. The germline V gene has CDR1 MNHNY and CDR2 SVGAGI (reference sequence). The CDR3 sequence: CASTLTVNSGNTIYF. The CDR3 coding sequence is TGTGCCAGCACCCTGACAGTTAACTCTGGAAACACCATATATTTT.

V usage is TRBV14 and J usage is TRBJ1-2; D possibly corresponds to TRBD1 (5 bases). The germline gives CDR1 SGHDN, CDR2 FVKESK. This CDR3 region has 15 residues. V dropped 4 bases and J dropped 2 bases, with 14 bases sitting between them. For the CDR3, the DNA is TGTGCCAGCAGCCCCACTCCCGGGGGAAACTATGGCTACACCTTC. This encodes CASSPTPGGNYGYTF.

The J gene is TRBJ1-2, the V gene TRBV7-2; D is ambiguous. In germline, CDR1 is SGHTA, CDR2 FQGNSA. The CDR3 spans 11 residues. V lost 10 bases and J 6 bases, leaving 12 bases between the germline ends. The CDR3: CATRVLDGYTF. CDR3 nucleotides: TGTGCCACCCGGGTCTTGGATGGCTACACCTTC.

With respect to this clone: The junction shows a germline mismatch at one end, possibly a read error. This chain uses TRBV7-9 with TRBJ1-6; D is unresolved. Germline V gene sequence: CDR1 SEHNR, CDR2 FQNEAQ (reference sequence). This CDR3 is built from 12 residues. The CDR3 bases are TGTTCCAGCAGCTTCAACTTTTCACCCCTCCACTTT. It codes for CSSSFNFSPLHF. Looking up the rest from reference TRBV7-9 and TRBJ1-6 gives the full variable domain: DTGVSQNPRHKITKRGQNVTFRCDPISEHNRLYWYRQTLGQGPEFLTYFQNEAQLEKSRLLSDRFSAERPKGSFSTLEIQRTEQGDSAMYLCSSSFNFSPLHFGNGTRLTVT.

The chain employs TRBV2 and TRBJ1-2; 9 bases are a match to TRBD1. With 7 bases clipped from V and 2 bases from J, the junction kept 5 bases outside the gene matches. Germline V gene sequence: CDR1 SNHLY, CDR2 FYNNEI. The CDR3 length is 14 residues. The CDR3 region is CASKYRGQNYGYTF. CDR3 nucleotide sequence: TGTGCCAGCAAATACAGGGGGCAAAACTATGGCTACACCTTC.

The J gene is TRBJ1-1, the V gene TRBV7-3; no definite D call. The CDR3 length is 15 residues. CDR1 SGHTA and CDR2 FQGTGA come from the germline V gene. V gave up 5 bases and J gave up 4 bases, with 17 bases separating them. CDR3 nucleotides: TGTGCCAGCAGCCCCGACGGGGAGGGTGGCACTGAAGCTTTCTTT. It is translated as CASSPDGEGGTEAFF.

The chain recombines TRBV10-2 with TRBJ2-7; D possibly corresponds to TRBD2 (5 bases). CDR1 is WSHSY and CDR2 is SAAADI in the germline V gene. V was clipped by 3 bases and J by 4 bases, with 10 bases between them. There are 13 residues in the CDR3. This CDR3 is CASSEGRGYEQYF. CDR3 bases: TGCGCCAGCAGTGAAGGTCGAGGGTACGAGCAGTACTTC.

The J gene is TRBJ2-2, the V gene TRBV7-9, with 8 nucleotides matching TRBD2. V was clipped by 5 bases and J by 4 bases; unmatched bases: 6. The V gene's germline CDR1 is SEHNR and CDR2 FQNEAQ (reference sequence). The CDR3 is made up of 15 amino acids. This CDR3 is CASSPGGRSTGELFF. The CDR3 nucleotides read TGTGCCAGCAGCCCGGGGGGGCGGAGCACCGGGGAGCTGTTTTTT.

The chain carries TRBV5-1 and TRBJ2-1; 9 positions match TRBD2. CDR1 SGHRS and CDR2 YFSETQ come from the germline V gene. V was clipped by 1 base and J by 3 bases; unmatched bases: 8. This CDR3 spans 17 amino acids. In DNA, the CDR3 is TGCGCCAGCAGCTTGCGCCCGGGAGCGGGGGGCTACAATGAGCAGTTCTTC. This translates into CASSLRPGAGGYNEQFF.

V usage is TRBV7-9 and J usage is TRBJ1-3; D is possibly TRBD1 (6 bases). The CDR3 loop spans 13 amino acids. V gave up 7 bases and J gave up 4 bases, with 11 bases separating them. Germline lookup yields CDR1 SEHNR and CDR2 FQNEAQ (reference sequence). DNA of the CDR3: TGTGCCAGCATCCGGACAGACGGAAACACCATATATTTT. Protein: CASIRTDGNTIYF. The variable domain in full, completed from reference TRBV7-9 and TRBJ1-3, reads DTGVSQNPRHKITKRGQNVTFRCDPISEHNRLYWYRQTLGQGPEFLTYFQNEAQLEKSRLLSDRFSAERPKGSFSTLEIQRTEQGDSAMYLCASIRTDGNTIYFGEGSWLTVV.

This clone showed up just once. The rearrangement joins TRBV5-1 to TRBJ2-4; tentative D call: TRBD1 (6 bases). Between the trimmed V and J ends, which lost 0 bases and 7 bases, there was a span of 17 bases. This CDR3 has 16 residues. The germline V gene has CDR1 SGHRS and CDR2 YFSETQ. The CDR3 region is CASSLGEGQTRNIQYF. CDR3 bases: TGCGCCAGCAGCTTGGGGGAAGGACAGACACGCAACATTCAGTACTTC.

This clone was observed a few times. V and J are TRBV6-1 and TRBJ1-6; possible D gene TRBD1, 6 bases. Trimming shortened V by 7 bases and J by 9 bases, and 13 bases separated the two germline ends. Per the germline V gene, CDR1 is MNHNS and CDR2 is SASEGT. The length of the CDR3 is 13 residues. This CDR3 reads CASTIQGISPLHF. CDR3 nucleotides: TGTGCCAGCACTATCCAGGGGATTTCACCCCTCCACTTT.

J is TRBJ2-1 and V is TRBV5-8, with 8 nucleotides matching TRBD1. Germline loops: CDR1 SGHTS, CDR2 YDEGEE. The CDR3 covers 12 residues. After removal of 5 bases from V and 12 bases from J, the junction contained 7 bases not matched to a gene. The CDR3: CASSSDDRGQFF. The CDR3 coding sequence is TGTGCCAGCAGTTCCGACGACAGGGGGCAGTTCTTC.

The chain employs TRBV19 and TRBJ1-2, with TRBD1 matching 8 bases. This CDR3 is 17 amino acids long. Germline loops: CDR1 LNHDA, CDR2 SQIVND (reference sequence). V shed 5 bases and J 8 bases; nucleotides not matched to a gene: 19. CDR3 sequence reads: CASSRTSPGGVTGGYTF. DNA for the CDR3: TGTGCCAGTAGTCGCACAAGCCCAGGGGGCGTGACCGGGGGCTACACCTTC.

In this sample, this clone turned up once. V is TRBV9 and J is TRBJ2-2, with TRBD2 identical over 8 bases. The CDR3 loop spans 15 amino acids. Germline CDR1 and CDR2: SGDLS and YYNGEE. Germline trimming cut 3 bases from V and 6 bases from J; bases unmatched to any gene: 7. The CDR3 spells CASSARGGWAGELFF. For the CDR3, the DNA is TGTGCCAGCAGCGCCCGGGGGGGGTGGGCCGGGGAGCTGTTTTTT.

CDR3 coding DNA: TGTGCCAGCAGTCCTGACTCTTCGGAGGCAGATACGCAGTATTTT. Protein: CASSPDSSEADTQYF. V usage is TRBV6-4 and J usage is TRBJ2-3; TRBD2 is a possible D gene (5 bases). The germline CDR1 and CDR2 sequences are MRHNA and SNTAGT. V was shortened by 5 bases and J by 4 bases, with 16 bases between the two germline ends. The CDR3 extends over 15 amino acids.

The chain links TRBV27 to TRBJ2-7; TRBD1 matches 8 bases. J lost 7 bases, V lost 6 bases, and 11 bases had no gene match. Germline CDR1 and CDR2: MNHEY and SMNVEV (reference sequence). The CDR3 extends over 14 amino acids. DNA for the CDR3: TGTGCCAGCAGGTTGACAGGGGTCGGGAGAGAGCAGTACTTC. Translated: CASRLTGVGREQYF.

V gene TRBV7-9 combines with J gene TRBJ2-7; a possible D gene is TRBD1 (5 bases). V dropped 5 bases and J dropped 0 bases, with 14 bases sitting between them. The CDR3 sequence is 15 residues long. Germline V gene lookup returns CDR1 SEHNR and CDR2 FQNEAQ (reference sequence). CDR3 nucleotides: TGTGCCAGCAGCCCTTGGACATTGAGCTCCTACGAGCAGTACTTC. Protein sequence: CASSPWTLSSYEQYF.

The chain combines TRBV4-3 with TRBJ2-5, with D tentatively TRBD1 (6 bases). V dropped 4 bases and J dropped 5 bases, with 11 bases sitting between them. The CDR3 extends over 13 amino acids. CDR1 LGHNA and CDR2 YSLEER come from the germline V gene. In nucleotides, the CDR3 is TGCGCCAGCAGCCCCCCGAGGGGGGAGACCCAGTACTTC. It is translated as CASSPPRGETQYF.

This clone is a singleton in its sample. The V and J genes are TRBV12-5 and TRBJ2-1; 7 bases map to TRBD1. Germline V CDR1 and CDR2: LGHNT, FRNRAP. Losses at the gene ends were 6 bases for V and 3 bases for J; bases not matched to a gene: 2. This CDR3 spans 13 amino acids. CDR3 protein: CASGQGFYNEQFF. The CDR3 bases are TGTGCTAGTGGACAGGGGTTCTACAATGAGCAGTTCTTC.

V is TRBV7-9 and J is TRBJ2-5, with D perhaps matching TRBD1 (6 bases). With the DNA end fitting TRBJ2-7 better, the J assignment may be wrong. CDR3 length: 16 amino acids. In germline, CDR1 is SEHNR, CDR2 FQNEAQ (reference sequence). CDR3 region: CASSSPGGQQGYEQYF. The CDR3 bases are TGTGCCAGCAGCTCCCCCGGCGGACAGCAAGGTTACGAGCAGTACTTC.

The chain employs TRBV4-2 and TRBJ1-4; D gene ambiguous. The CDR3 runs to 19 residues. The V gene lost 0 bases and the J gene lost 0 bases, with 17 bases spanning the gap. Germline values: CDR1 LGHNA, CDR2 YNFKEQ. Here the CDR3 DNA reads TGTGCCAGCAGCCAAGATGCTGGGCTACTTCGTGCAACTAATGAAAAACTGTTTTTT. Translation gives CASSQDAGLLRATNEKLFF.

This chain uses TRBV29-1 with TRBJ2-7, with D maybe TRBD2 (6 bases). CDR1 and CDR2 from the germline V gene are SQVTM and ANQGSEA. Trimming took 4 bases from V and 3 from J, leaving 7 bases between them. The CDR3 has 11 amino acids. CDR3 sequence (DNA): TGCAGCGTTGGGCGGGACTACGAGCAGTACTTC. It codes for CSVGRDYEQYF.

This clone was picked up one time. This chain connects TRBV10-3 to TRBJ1-2; maybe TRBD1 (6 bases). The ends were cut back, 4 bases at V and 0 bases at J, with 12 bases in the middle. Germline CDR1 ENHRY, CDR2 SYGVKD. The CDR3 totals 15 residues. The CDR3 spells CAISGNRETNYGYTF. CDR3 DNA sequence: TGTGCCATCAGTGGCAACAGGGAGACTAACTATGGCTACACCTTC.

The count of this clone is one. The chain carries TRBV2 and TRBJ1-3; no reliable D call. The germline V and J ends were trimmed by 7 bases and 4 bases, with 11 bases remaining between them. The CDR3 is 13 amino acids. CDR1 and CDR2 from the germline V gene are SNHLY and FYNNEI. CDR3 amino acids: CASTVLLGNTIYF. Here the CDR3 DNA reads TGTGCCAGCACGGTGCTTCTAGGAAACACCATATATTTT.

V and J are TRBV2 and TRBJ2-7, with no clear D. The CDR3 runs 14 residues. Trimming left V 3 bases short and J 3 bases short, with 12 bases between. The germline V gene has CDR1 SNHLY and CDR2 FYNNEI. CDR3 sequence reads: CASSDRSQYYEQYF. The CDR3 DNA follows: TGTGCCAGCAGTGACAGGTCTCAATACTACGAGCAGTACTTC.

The chain is built from TRBV11-2 and TRBJ2-7, with TRBD1 matching over 10 bases. CDR3 length equals 13 residues. Unmatched junction bases numbered 1, after V lost 3 bases and J lost 5 bases. The germline gives CDR1 SGHAT, CDR2 FQNNGV. The CDR3 here is CASSFGTGDEQYF. DNA of the CDR3: TGTGCCAGCAGCTTTGGGACAGGGGACGAGCAGTACTTC. Full variable domain (missing parts from reference TRBV11-2 and TRBJ2-7): EAGVAQSPRYKIIEKRQSVAFWCNPISGHATLYWYQQILGQGPKLLIQFQNNGVVDDSQLPKDRFSAERLKGVDSTLKIQPAKLEDSAVYLCASSFGTGDEQYFGPGTRLTVT.